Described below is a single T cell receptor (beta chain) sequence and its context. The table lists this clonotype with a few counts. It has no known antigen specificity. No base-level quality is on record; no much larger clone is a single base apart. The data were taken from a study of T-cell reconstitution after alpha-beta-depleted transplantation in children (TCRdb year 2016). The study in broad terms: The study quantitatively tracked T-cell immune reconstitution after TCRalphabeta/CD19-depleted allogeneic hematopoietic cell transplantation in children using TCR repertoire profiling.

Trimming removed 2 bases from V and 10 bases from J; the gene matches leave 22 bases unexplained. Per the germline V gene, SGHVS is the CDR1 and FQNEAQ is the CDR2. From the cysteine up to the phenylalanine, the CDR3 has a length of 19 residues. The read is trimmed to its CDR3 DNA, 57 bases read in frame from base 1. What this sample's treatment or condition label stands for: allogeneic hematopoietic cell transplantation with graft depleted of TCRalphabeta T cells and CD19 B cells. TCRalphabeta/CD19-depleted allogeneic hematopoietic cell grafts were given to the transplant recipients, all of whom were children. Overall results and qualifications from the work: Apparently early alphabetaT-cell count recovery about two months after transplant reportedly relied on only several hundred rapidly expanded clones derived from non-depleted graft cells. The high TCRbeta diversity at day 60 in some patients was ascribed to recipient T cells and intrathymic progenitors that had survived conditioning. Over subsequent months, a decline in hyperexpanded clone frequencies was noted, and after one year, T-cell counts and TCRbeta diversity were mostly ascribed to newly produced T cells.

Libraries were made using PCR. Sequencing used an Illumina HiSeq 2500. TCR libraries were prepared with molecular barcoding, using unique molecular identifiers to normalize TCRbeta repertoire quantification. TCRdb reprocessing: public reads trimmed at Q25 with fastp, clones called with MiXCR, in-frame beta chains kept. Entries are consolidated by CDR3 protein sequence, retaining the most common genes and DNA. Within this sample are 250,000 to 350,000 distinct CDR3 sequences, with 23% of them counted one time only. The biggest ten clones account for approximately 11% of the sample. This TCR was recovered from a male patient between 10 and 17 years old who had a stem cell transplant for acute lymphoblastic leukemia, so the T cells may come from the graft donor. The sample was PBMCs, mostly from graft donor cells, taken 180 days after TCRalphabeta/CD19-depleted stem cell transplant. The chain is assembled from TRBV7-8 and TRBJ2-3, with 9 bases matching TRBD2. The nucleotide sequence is TGTGCCAGCAGCTTAAGGGCTCGGACGATACCAAGCGCGGGAGGGGCGCAGTATTTT. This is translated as CASSLRARTIPSAGGAQYF. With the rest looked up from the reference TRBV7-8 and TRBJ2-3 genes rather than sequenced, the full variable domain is GAGVSQSPRYKVAKRGQDVALRCDPISGHVSLFWYQQALGQGPEFLTYFQNEAQLDKSGLPSDRFFAERPEGSVSTLKIQRTQQEDSAVYLCASSLRARTIPSAGGAQYFGPGTRLTVL.